Presented here are 29 T cell receptor beta chains from one specimen sequenced in a study of T cells expressing NK-cell markers. TCRdb re-called the 5' RACE reads and gives one entry per CDR3 protein, without DNA. The listing contains some 450,000 distinct CDR3 sequences. The specimen was blood T cells: a sorted CD56 or NKG2C T cell subset, CD4+ or CD8+ T cells, or bulk PBMC T cells (not recorded which). The source is a woman aged 18-70 years in good health.

The chain has TRBV4-3 and TRBJ2-7; TCRdb lists TRBD2, though no DNA is available to test this call. The CDR3 spans 16 residues. Germline values: CDR1 LGHNA, CDR2 YSLEER. CDR3 in amino acids: CASSQDWGLAGNEQYF.

The J gene is TRBJ1-1, the V gene TRBV3-1. The CDR3 length is 13 residues. The germline V gene encodes CDR1 LGHDT and CDR2 YNNKEL (reference sequence). This chain's CDR3 is CASSHTENTEAFF.

This chain uses TRBV3-1 with TRBJ1-6; the TRBD1 assignment by TCRdb is unverifiable without DNA. Germline-derived CDR1 and CDR2 are LGHDT and YNNKEL (reference sequence). The CDR3 runs 15 residues. The CDR3: CASSPNRDMGSPLHF.

J is TRBJ2-3 and V is TRBV20-1; the D gene TCRdb calls, TRBD1, cannot be checked with no DNA. In germline, CDR1 is DFQATT, CDR2 SNEGSKA (reference sequence). This CDR3 has 15 amino acids. This CDR3 is CSAEIQGSSTDTQYF.

The rearrangement links TRBV6-1 to TRBJ2-3. This CDR3 is built from 13 residues. In germline, CDR1 is MNHNS, CDR2 SASEGT. The CDR3 spells CASSLIRTDTQYF.

The chain is built from TRBV20-1 and TRBJ1-2; there is no DNA to check the TCRdb D call of TRBD1. CDR3 length: 11 residues. Germline-derived CDR1 and CDR2 are DFQATT and SNEGSKA (reference sequence). CDR3 amino acids: CSATTGLGYTF.

The chain recombines TRBV12-3 or TRBV12-4 with TRBJ2-7; TCRdb proposes TRBD1, but this gene call is untestable without DNA. CDR3 length: 14 amino acids. This CDR3 is CASSPGTASYEQYF.

The genes are TRBV24-1 and TRBJ2-2. Germline V CDR1 and CDR2: KGHDR, SFDVKD. This CDR3 comprises 13 residues. The CDR3 sequence: CATSDFDTGELFF.

The rearrangement uses TRBV11-2 and TRBJ2-3; the D gene TCRdb calls, TRBD2, cannot be checked with no DNA. This CDR3 contains 19 residues. CDR1 is SGHAT and CDR2 is FQNNGV in the germline V gene. Here the CDR3 reads CASSPNPDLAGEGTDTQYF.

The chain uses TRBV5-1 and TRBJ1-5; TCRdb gives TRBD1 as the D gene, but with no DNA this cannot be confirmed. The CDR3 is 14 amino acids. The V gene's germline CDR1 is SGHRS and CDR2 YFSETQ. The CDR3 sequence: CASSLEGRDQPQHF.

This chain connects TRBV7-2 to TRBJ2-3; the D gene TCRdb calls, TRBD1, cannot be checked with no DNA. The CDR3 extends over 13 amino acids. Per the germline V gene, CDR1 is SGHTA and CDR2 is FQGNSA. The CDR3: CASSPGVRDTQYF.

The rearrangement uses TRBV29-1 and TRBJ2-3. CDR3 length: 12 residues. The germline V gene has CDR1 SQVTM and CDR2 ANQGSEA. This CDR3 is CSVVSSTDTQYF.

The J gene is TRBJ1-2, the V gene TRBV7-3. This CDR3 is built from 16 residues. Per the germline V gene, CDR1 is SGHTA and CDR2 is FQGTGA. The CDR3: CASSLTFGVAGYGYTF.

This chain links TRBV27 with TRBJ2-4; TCRdb's D call of TRBD1 is untestable without DNA. The CDR3 is 12 residues long. Germline CDR1 is MNHEY and CDR2 is SMNVEV (reference sequence). The chain's CDR3 is CAAGSTKNIQYF.

The chain links TRBV29-1 to TRBJ2-7. The CDR3 runs 12 residues. The germline CDR1 and CDR2 sequences are SQVTM and ANQGSEA. The CDR3 region is CSVAQSGYEQYF.

The chain carries TRBV9 and TRBJ2-7; the D gene TCRdb calls, TRBD1, cannot be checked with no DNA. There are 14 residues in the CDR3. CDR1 is SGDLS, CDR2 YYNGEE, per germline. The chain's CDR3 is CASSVFGGPYEQYF.

The chain has TRBV28 and TRBJ2-5. This CDR3 contains 13 residues. Germline V gene lookup returns CDR1 MDHEN and CDR2 SYDVKM. The CDR3 is CASSLRVQETQYF.

CDR3 region: CASSQWGQETQYF. V and J are TRBV12-3 or TRBV12-4 and TRBJ2-5. This CDR3 contains 13 residues.

This chain links TRBV7-2 with TRBJ1-2. The CDR3 contains 12 residues. Germline V gives CDR1 SGHTA, CDR2 FQGNSA. Here the CDR3 reads CASSHYVGGYTF.

The chain couples TRBV7-2 to TRBJ2-5; with no DNA, the TCRdb D assignment of TRBD2 cannot be verified. Germline values: CDR1 SGHTA, CDR2 FQGNSA. The CDR3 runs to 16 residues. CDR3 protein: CASSLPNSGGRETQYF.

The chain combines TRBV5-1 with TRBJ1-1. The CDR3 length is 13 residues. Looked up from germline, CDR1 is SGHRS and CDR2 is YFSETQ. The CDR3 region is CASSWDRVSEAFF.

This chain uses TRBV9 with TRBJ2-7; TCRdb returns TRBD1, unconfirmable since there is no DNA. CDR3 length: 16 residues. Germline CDR1 SGDLS, CDR2 YYNGEE. The CDR3 spells CASSFSPGQGPYEQYF. Combining the CDR3 with reference TRBV9 and TRBJ2-7 gives the whole variable domain DSGVTQTPKHLITATGQRVTLRCSPRSGDLSVYWYQQSLDQGLQFLIQYYNGEERAKGNILERFSAQQFPDLHSELNLSSLELGDSALYFCASSFSPGQGPYEQYFGPGTRLTVT.

The chain joins TRBV7-9 to TRBJ2-7; TCRdb designates TRBD1, a call that cannot be tested without DNA. The CDR3 runs to 13 residues. Germline loops: CDR1 SEHNR, CDR2 FQNEAQ (reference sequence). This CDR3 is CASRTTGLEEQYF.

V usage is TRBV5-1 and J usage is TRBJ2-1; lacking DNA, the TRBD2 call made by TCRdb goes unchecked. In germline, CDR1 is SGHRS, CDR2 YFSETQ. The CDR3 consists of 16 residues. CDR3 sequence: CASSDQLAGYYNEQFF. Drawing the rest from reference TRBV5-1 and TRBJ2-1, the complete variable domain is KAGVTQTPRYLIKTRGQQVTLSCSPISGHRSVSWYQQTPGQGLQFLFEYFSETQRNKGNFPGRFSGRQFSNSRSEMNVSTLELGDSALYLCASSDQLAGYYNEQFFGPGTRLTVL.

The chain's CDR3 is CASSQTGQGYNEQFF. The chain links TRBV4-3 to TRBJ2-1; the D gene TCRdb calls, TRBD1, cannot be checked with no DNA. Germline values: CDR1 LGHNA, CDR2 YSLEER. The CDR3 totals 15 residues.

The chain uses TRBV20-1 and TRBJ2-1; no DNA is available, so the TRBD2 call from TCRdb remains unchecked. The germline CDR1 and CDR2 sequences are DFQATT and SNEGSKA (reference sequence). The CDR3 runs 13 residues. The CDR3 sequence: CSAAGGPINEQFF.

The V and J genes are TRBV6-2 or TRBV6-3 and TRBJ1-1; TCRdb's assignment of TRBD1 cannot be checked, as there is no DNA. In germline, CDR1 is MNHEY, CDR2 SVGEGT. This CDR3 spans 18 amino acids. CDR3 residues: CASSFEHDRGLMNTEAFF.

This sequence joins TRBV5-5 and TRBJ2-2; the TCRdb D gene call, TRBD1, has no DNA to confirm it. Germline V gene lookup returns CDR1 SGHKS and CDR2 YYEKEE (reference sequence). The CDR3 extends over 16 amino acids. The CDR3 here is CASSLGDRVGTGELFF.

The genes are TRBV6-5 and TRBJ2-3. The V gene's germline CDR1 is MNHEY and CDR2 SVGAGI. CDR3 length equals 14 residues. The CDR3 protein is CASSYSLSRDTQYF.